This entry lists 32 T cell receptor beta chains sequenced from one sample in a study of a mutant IDH1 vaccine in newly diagnosed glioma (dated by TCRdb to the early 2020s). The library came from the immunoSEQ multiplex PCR assay. The clones in this table, taken by TCRdb from immuneACCESS, are in-frame only. Not every clone is retained; where verified, under half of the shortfall comes from an unresolved V gene, and the cause of the rest is unknown. Across this sample there are tens of thousands of clones, with 76% seen only once. The top ten constitute 10% to 15% of the sample. What these receptors recognize is not known. Explained via the paper, the time point label denotes: week 35, safety follow-up. Each vaccine dose, consisting of 300 ug of a 20-mer mutant IDH1 peptide in Montanide, was administered subcutaneously with topical imiquimod. The sample was PBMCs, taken from a glioma patient whose treatment included an IDH1 peptide vaccine. The receptors were gathered from a man aged 40-49 years with glioma.

The chain's CDR3 is CASSTQRNTEAFF. In DNA, the CDR3 is TGTGCCAGTAGTACTCAAAGGAACACTGAAGCTTTCTTT. The rearrangement links TRBV19 to TRBJ1-1; D remains unclear. This CDR3 is built from 13 residues. The V gene's germline CDR1 is LNHDA and CDR2 SQIVND (reference sequence). Trimming left V 4 bases short and J 1 base short, with 7 bases between.

This chain connects TRBV11-3 to TRBJ2-7, with no clear D. The CDR3 contains 13 residues. In germline, CDR1 is SGHNT, CDR2 YENEEA. Trimming removed 0 bases from V and 6 bases from J, with 9 bases in between. In nucleotides, the CDR3 is TGTGCCAGCAGCTTAGATCGCGGATCCGAGCAGTACGTC. Its translation: CASSLDRGSEQYV.

This rearrangement joins TRBV5-4 to TRBJ2-7; D not certain. The CDR3 runs to 13 residues. V shed 1 base and J shed 0 bases, with 5 bases lying between them. CDR1 and CDR2 from the germline V gene are SGHNT and YYREEE (reference sequence). The CDR3 sequence: CASSLYLSYEQYF. CDR3 nucleotide sequence: TGTGCCAGCAGCTTGTACCTCTCCTACGAGCAGTACTTC.

This clone was picked up a small number of times. The gene calls are TRBV7-9 and TRBJ1-2; D remains ambiguous. Germline CDR1 and CDR2: SEHNR and FQNEAQ (reference sequence). The CDR3 has 13 residues. Between the trimmed V and J ends, which lost 4 bases and 7 bases, there was a span of 13 bases. This CDR3 is CASSSGPIGGYTF. The CDR3 coding sequence is TGTGCCAGCAGCTCCGGGCCTATCGGTGGCTACACCTTC.

This clone showed up many times. The gene calls are TRBV18 and TRBJ1-1; D is possibly TRBD1 (6 bases). The CDR3 contains 12 residues. Per germline, CDR1 KGHSH and CDR2 LQKENI. V lost 5 bases and J lost 7, with 11 bases in between. The CDR3 sequence is CASSETGIEAFF. CDR3 sequence (DNA): TGTGCCAGCTCAGAGACAGGCATTGAAGCTTTCTTT.

V is TRBV6-1 and J is TRBJ2-1; 7 bases agree with TRBD2. The V gene's germline CDR1 is MNHNS and CDR2 SASEGT. CDR3 length: 14 residues. J lost 9 bases, V lost 6 bases, and 11 bases had no gene match. The CDR3 reads CASRSWAGDPEQFF. The CDR3 DNA reads TGTGCCAGCAGGTCCTGGGCGGGAGATCCTGAGCAGTTCTTC.

This clone has just a few counts. The CDR3 sequence is CSAGQAFEAFF. The CDR3 nucleotides read TGCAGTGCGGGACAGGCATTTGAAGCTTTCTTT. The chain couples TRBV20-1 to TRBJ1-1, with 8 bases fitting TRBD1. V was clipped by 6 bases and J by 7 bases; unmatched bases: 4. CDR3 size: 11 residues. Germline V CDR1 and CDR2: DFQATT, SNEGSKA (reference sequence).

The CDR3 spells CASSIGRAGNQPQHF. The CDR3, as DNA: TGTGCCAGTAGTATAGGCCGTGCTGGCAATCAGCCCCAGCATTTT. The rearrangement uses TRBV19 and TRBJ1-5; D is unresolved. V lost 1 base to trimming and J lost 2 bases, with 9 bases between them. The length of the CDR3 is 15 residues. Germline CDR1 LNHDA, CDR2 SQIVND (reference sequence).

This chain joins TRBV19 and TRBJ1-2, with D possibly being TRBD1 (6 bases). Germline V lookup: CDR1 LNHDA, CDR2 SQIVND (reference sequence). This CDR3 has 13 amino acids. V gave up 6 bases and J gave up 8 bases, with 16 bases separating them. The CDR3 spells CASSQARGGGYTF. The CDR3 region has the DNA TGTGCCAGTAGCCAAGCCAGGGGAGGCGGCTACACCTTC.

The sample holds a few counts of this clone. The CDR3 region has the DNA TGTGCCAGCAGTTCCGCAAGGGGCAGGATGAACACTGAAGCTTTCTTT. Translation gives CASSSARGRMNTEAFF. The rearrangement joins TRBV27 to TRBJ1-1, with a possible D match to TRBD1 (5 bases). Deletions cut 4 bases from V and 0 bases from J, with 15 bases between. This CDR3 is built from 16 residues. Germline-derived CDR1 and CDR2 are MNHEY and SMNVEV (reference sequence).

The chain couples TRBV21-1 to TRBJ2-5; the DNA was not compared with TRBD2, the D call given in the table. TRBV21-1 is reported as a pseudogene. This CDR3 contains 16 residues. CDR3 region: CASSTSPGDGQETQYF. CDR3 in DNA: TGTGCCAGCAGCACTTCCCCGGGGGACGGCCAAGAGACCCAGTACTTC.

The chain carries TRBV7-9 and TRBJ1-2; 7 positions match TRBD1. The CDR3 covers 14 residues. Per germline, CDR1 SEHNR and CDR2 FQNEAQ (reference sequence). V lost 5 bases to trimming and J lost 1 base; unmatched junction nucleotides: 4. CDR3 nucleotide sequence: TGTGCCAGCAGCCTCGGGACAGTTAACTATGGCTACACCTTC. It translates to CASSLGTVNYGYTF.

The chain couples TRBV6-1 to TRBJ2-3; 9 nucleotides line up with TRBD2. V dropped 3 bases and J dropped 2; count of bases not matched to a gene: 9. Germline lookup yields CDR1 MNHNS and CDR2 SASEGT. CDR3 size: 17 residues. The CDR3 is CASSESGREGYTDTQYF. For the CDR3, the DNA is TGTGCCAGCAGTGAGTCGGGGCGGGAGGGATACACAGATACGCAGTATTTT.

The gene calls are TRBV10-3 and TRBJ2-3, with D tentatively TRBD2 (5 bases). This CDR3 spans 17 amino acids. Germline-derived CDR1 and CDR2 are ENHRY and SYGVKD. The ends were cut back, 0 bases at V and 0 bases at J, with 13 bases in the middle. The CDR3 DNA reads TGTGCCATCAGTGAGTCAGCGCTAGGGAGTAGCACAGATACGCAGTATTTT. Its translation is CAISESALGSSTDTQYF.

The rearrangement joins TRBV4-2 to TRBJ2-1; D is unclear. Deletions cut 0 bases from V and 3 bases from J, with 6 bases between. The length of the CDR3 is 14 residues. Germline V lookup: CDR1 LGHNA, CDR2 YNFKEQ. As DNA, the CDR3 is TGTGCCAGCAGCCAAGAATCCGGCTACAATGAGCAGTTCTTC. Its protein product is CASSQESGYNEQFF.

The chain couples TRBV19 to TRBJ1-1; TRBD1 matches at 7 bases. The ends lost 5 bases at V and 5 bases at J; junction bases unmatched: 8. The CDR3 loop spans 14 amino acids. Germline V gene sequence: CDR1 LNHDA, CDR2 SQIVND (reference sequence). The CDR3 sequence is CASSLTPGGTEAFF. In DNA, the CDR3 is TGTGCCAGTAGTCTAACCCCAGGGGGGACTGAAGCTTTCTTT.

This chain uses TRBV10-1 with TRBJ1-2, with a weak D call TRBD1 (5 bases). The V end was cut by 5 bases, the J end by 8 bases, with 15 bases between. The length of the CDR3 is 13 residues. From germline, CDR1 is WNHNN and CDR2 SYGVQD (reference sequence). The CDR3: CASSQTGRPGYTF. Here the CDR3 DNA reads TGCGCCAGCAGTCAAACGGGACGGCCCGGCTACACCTTC.

The CDR3 DNA reads TGTGCCAGCAGCTTAGCTGCGGGAAACACTGAAGCTTTCTTT. It specifies CASSLAAGNTEAFF. The chain joins TRBV7-9 to TRBJ1-1; D gene unclear. The CDR3 runs 14 residues. The V gene lost 0 bases and the J gene lost 2 bases, with 7 bases spanning the gap. In germline, CDR1 is SEHNR, CDR2 FQNEAQ (reference sequence).

This chain uses TRBV5-4 with TRBJ2-1, with 7 positions matching TRBD1. This CDR3 has 14 amino acids. Germline loops: CDR1 SGHNT, CDR2 YYREEE (reference sequence). J gave up 3 bases and V 0 bases, and 0 bases lay outside the gene matches. CDR3 DNA: TGTGCCAGCAGCTTGGGACAGGGCTACAATGAGCAGTTCTTC. Residues: CASSLGQGYNEQFF.

In this sample, this clone turned up a few times. The J gene is TRBJ1-3, the V gene TRBV6-6, with D maybe TRBD1 (5 bases). This CDR3 is built from 14 residues. Per germline, CDR1 MNHNY and CDR2 SVGAGI (reference sequence). Trimming removed 5 bases from V and 2 bases from J, with 10 bases in between. CDR3 coding DNA: TGTGCCAGCAGTCCTAAGGGGACTGGAAACACCATATATTTT. It encodes CASSPKGTGNTIYF.

The V and J genes are TRBV27 and TRBJ2-1; 10 bases are a match to TRBD2. The CDR3 loop spans 15 amino acids. V gave up 6 bases and J gave up 7 bases; unmatched junction bases: 9. Germline assignment: CDR1 MNHEY and CDR2 SMNVEV (reference sequence). The CDR3 spells CASRGLAGVSNEQFF. In DNA form, the CDR3 reads TGTGCCAGCAGGGGGCTAGCGGGAGTAAGTAATGAGCAGTTCTTC.

This sequence joins TRBV4-3 and TRBJ1-2, with D perhaps matching TRBD1 (5 bases). In germline, CDR1 is LGHNA, CDR2 YSLEER. This CDR3 is built from 16 residues. Trimming cost V 4 bases and J 5 bases, with 20 bases left between them. In DNA, the CDR3 is TGCGCCAGCAGCCTGCGTGGATCCAGGGAAGGGTATGGCTACACCTTC. Translating gives CASSLRGSREGYGYTF.

In this sample, this clone turned up a few times. This rearrangement joins TRBV30 to TRBJ2-3, with D unclear. The CDR3 is made up of 12 amino acids. V shed 4 bases and J shed 2 bases, with 7 bases lying between them. Germline lookup yields CDR1 GTSNPN and CDR2 SVGIG (reference sequence). The CDR3 bases are TGTGCCTGGACCGGCTACACAGATACGCAGTATTTT. It yields the protein CAWTGYTDTQYF.

This rearrangement joins TRBV10-2 to TRBJ2-1; 11 nucleotides match TRBD2. The CDR3 extends over 18 amino acids. Germline CDR1 WSHSY, CDR2 SAAADI. V was clipped by 3 bases and J by 0 bases; unmatched bases: 7. The chain's CDR3 is CASSDPSGTSGSYNEQFF. The CDR3 DNA follows: TGCGCCAGCAGTGATCCCTCCGGGACTAGCGGCTCCTACAATGAGCAGTTCTTC.

This clone occurred a few times. V and J are TRBV6-6 and TRBJ2-2; TRBD1 matches at 8 bases. Germline lookup yields CDR1 MNHNY and CDR2 SVGAGI (reference sequence). V was pared by 5 bases and J by 7 bases, with 0 bases of the junction left unmatched. The CDR3 extends over 12 amino acids. In DNA form, the CDR3 reads TGTGCCAGCAGTGGGACAGGCGGGGAGCTGTTTTTT. It codes for CASSGTGGELFF.

The rearrangement links TRBV5-4 to TRBJ1-1; D remains ambiguous. Germline CDR1 and CDR2: SGHNT and YYREEE (reference sequence). V was pared by 1 base and J by 1 base, with 5 bases between. The CDR3 totals 13 residues. The CDR3 sequence is CASSLSPNTEAFF. The CDR3 coding sequence is TGTGCCAGCAGCTTGAGTCCGAACACTGAAGCTTTCTTT.

The rearrangement joins TRBV7-8 to TRBJ2-1; TRBD2 aligns across 9 bases. Germline V lookup: CDR1 SGHVS, CDR2 FQNEAQ. Unmatched junction bases numbered 3, after V lost 4 bases and J lost 8 bases. The CDR3 runs 13 residues. The CDR3, as DNA: TGTGCCAGCAGCTCACGGACTAGCGATGAGCAGTTCTTC. This gives the protein CASSSRTSDEQFF.

This clone was recorded a few times. The genes are TRBV2 and TRBJ1-5; a possible D gene is TRBD1 (5 bases). V dropped 3 bases and J dropped 5 bases, with 17 bases sitting between them. CDR1 and CDR2 from the germline V gene are SNHLY and FYNNEI. CDR3 size: 16 residues. In nucleotides, the CDR3 is TGTGCCAGCAGTGAGCCCTACAGGACCAAGGATCAGCCCCAGCATTTT. Translating it yields CASSEPYRTKDQPQHF.

This chain connects TRBV19 to TRBJ2-3; TRBD1 might be the D (6 bases). The CDR3 is 15 residues long. The V gene lost 3 bases and the J gene lost 1 base, with 11 bases spanning the gap. The germline V gene encodes CDR1 LNHDA and CDR2 SQIVND (reference sequence). The CDR3 loop is CASSMRDIGTDTQYF. The CDR3 DNA sequence: TGTGCCAGTAGTATGAGGGACATAGGCACAGATACGCAGTATTTT. The whole variable domain, remainder taken from reference TRBV19 and TRBJ2-3, is DGGITQSPKYLFRKEGQNVTLSCEQNLNHDAMYWYRQDPGQGLRLIYYSQIVNDFQKGDIAEGYSVSREKKESFPLTVTSAQKNPTAFYLCASSMRDIGTDTQYFGPGTRLTVL.

This clone was found once. This sequence joins TRBV5-4 and TRBJ2-3, with 10 bases identical to TRBD1. CDR1 SGHNT and CDR2 YYREEE come from the germline V gene (reference sequence). This CDR3 is built from 12 residues. Trimming at V came to 6 bases and at J to 10 bases, leaving 5 bases not matched to a gene. The CDR3 region has the DNA TGTGCCAGCACCACAGACAGGGGGCCGCAGTATTTT. Encoded protein: CASTTDRGPQYF.

The gene calls are TRBV9 and TRBJ2-5; D call uncertain. Germline V gene sequence: CDR1 SGDLS, CDR2 YYNGEE. Trimming took off 0 bases at V and 4 bases at J, with 13 bases between the two ends. The CDR3 runs 15 residues. The CDR3 here is CASSVDPSWSETQYF. The CDR3, as DNA: TGTGCCAGCAGCGTAGATCCGAGTTGGTCAGAGACCCAGTACTTC.

Here the CDR3 DNA reads TGTGCCAGCAGTTACACTAGCGGGACGCAGTATTTT. Translation gives CASSYTSGTQYF. The chain has TRBV6-5 and TRBJ2-3; 9 bases line up with TRBD2. The CDR3 length is 12 residues. In germline, CDR1 is MNHEY, CDR2 SVGAGI. V lost 2 bases to trimming and J lost 9 bases; unmatched junction nucleotides: 0.